This TCR beta chain was sequenced during a study of shared clonotypes between healthy human individuals. Profiled with immunoSEQ multiplex PCR; TCRdb holds only in-frame clones, not every one. The table includes 2 million to 3 million clones, over 85% detected once. Deletions cut 8 bases from V and 2 bases from J, with 14 bases between. This CDR3 comprises 14 residues. Germline CDR1 and CDR2: LNHDA and SQIVND (reference sequence). The source is a man aged 18 to 30 in good health. The sample consisted of naive CD4+ T cells sorted from blood. Documented subset: CD45RA+ positively selected. The rearrangement joins TRBV19 to TRBJ2-3; tentative D call: TRBD2 (6 bases). The CDR3 DNA follows: TGTGCCAGTGCCCGGCGGGGTGACACAGATACGCAGTATTTT. Its translation: CASARRGDTDTQYF.